Sequencing of this T cell receptor beta chain was carried out in a study of cytomegalovirus exposure and HLA in healthy donors. The study's findings and limits: Sequencing artifact likely explains a cluster of highly shared sequence variants. Among donors in an Asian-associated ancestry cluster, a later analysis reportedly found fewer N-insertions than the roughly 610-donor mean.

Comments on this clone: Its antigen is currently unknown.

Germline V CDR1 and CDR2: ENHRY, SYGVKD. The CDR3 has 11 residues. Trimming took off 7 bases at V and 7 bases at J, with 10 bases between the two ends. Researchers ran the PCR with 60 Vbeta and 13 Jbeta primers. TCRdb keeps only in-frame clones here, not all; method: immunoSEQ multiplex PCR. The sample shows about 120,000 clones, around 85% of them seen only once. The V and J genes are TRBV10-3 and TRBJ1-2, with D possibly being TRBD1 (5 bases). The receptor's source is a man younger than 35 in good health and CMV-seropositive. Sequencing was performed on PBMCs. This CDR3 is CAINGGAGYTF. In DNA, the CDR3 is TGTGCCATCAACGGGGGTGCTGGCTACACCTTC.